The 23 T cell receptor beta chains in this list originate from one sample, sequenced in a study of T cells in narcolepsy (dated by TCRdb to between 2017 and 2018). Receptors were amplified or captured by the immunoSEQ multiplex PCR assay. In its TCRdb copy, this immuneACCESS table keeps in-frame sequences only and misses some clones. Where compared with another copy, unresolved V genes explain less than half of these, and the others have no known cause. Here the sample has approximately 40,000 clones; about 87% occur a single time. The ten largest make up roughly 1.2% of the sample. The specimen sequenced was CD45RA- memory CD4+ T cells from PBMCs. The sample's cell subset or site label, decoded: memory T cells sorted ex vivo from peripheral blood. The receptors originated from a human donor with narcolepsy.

The CDR3 sequence: CASGLRDKRQPQHF. The CDR3 bases are TGTGCTAGTGGTTTGAGGGACAAAAGGCAGCCCCAGCATTTT. The V and J genes are TRBV12-5 and TRBJ1-5; D is possibly TRBD1 (6 bases). The CDR3 contains 14 residues. Germline V lookup: CDR1 LGHNT, CDR2 FRNRAP. V shed 2 bases and J shed 7 bases, with 12 bases lying between them. Full variable domain (outside the CDR3, taken from reference TRBV12-5 and TRBJ1-5): DARVTQTPRHKVTEMGQEVTMRCQPILGHNTVFWYRQTMMQGLELLAYFRNRAPLDDSGMPKDRFSAEMPDATLATLKIQPSEPRDSAVYFCASGLRDKRQPQHFGDGTRLSIL.

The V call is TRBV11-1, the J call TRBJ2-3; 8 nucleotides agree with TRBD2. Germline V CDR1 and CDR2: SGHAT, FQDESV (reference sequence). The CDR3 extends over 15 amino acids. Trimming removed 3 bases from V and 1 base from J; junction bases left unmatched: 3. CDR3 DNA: TGTGCCAGCAGCTTTAGCGGGGAGCGCACAGATACGCAGTATTTT. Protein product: CASSFSGERTDTQYF.

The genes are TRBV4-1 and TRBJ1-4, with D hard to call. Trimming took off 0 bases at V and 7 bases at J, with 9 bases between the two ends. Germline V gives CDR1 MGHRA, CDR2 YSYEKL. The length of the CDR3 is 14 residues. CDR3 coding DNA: TGCGCCAGCAGCCAAGAGGCGAGGAGTGAAAAACTGTTTTTT. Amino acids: CASSQEARSEKLFF.

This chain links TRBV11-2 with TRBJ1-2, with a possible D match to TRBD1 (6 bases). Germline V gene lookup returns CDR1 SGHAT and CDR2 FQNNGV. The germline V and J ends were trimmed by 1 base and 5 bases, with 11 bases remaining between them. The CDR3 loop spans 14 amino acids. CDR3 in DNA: TGTGCCAGCAGCTTAGGGGGGGCGGGATATGGCTACACCTTC. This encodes CASSLGGAGYGYTF.

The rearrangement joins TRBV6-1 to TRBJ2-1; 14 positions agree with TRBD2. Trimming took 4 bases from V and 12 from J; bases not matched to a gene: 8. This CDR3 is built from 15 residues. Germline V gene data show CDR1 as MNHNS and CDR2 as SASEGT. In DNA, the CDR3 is TGTGCCAGCAGTGTCCATGGACTAGCGGGGGGTGGGCAGTTCTTC. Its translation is CASSVHGLAGGGQFF.

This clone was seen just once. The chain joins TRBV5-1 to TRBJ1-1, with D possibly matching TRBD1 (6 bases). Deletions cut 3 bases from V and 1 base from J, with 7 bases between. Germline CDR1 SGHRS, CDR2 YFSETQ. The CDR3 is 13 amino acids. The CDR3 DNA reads TGCGCCAGCAGCTCCAGGGGGAACACTGAAGCTTTCTTT. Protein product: CASSSRGNTEAFF. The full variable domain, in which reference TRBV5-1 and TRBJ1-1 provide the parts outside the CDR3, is KAGVTQTPRYLIKTRGQQVTLSCSPISGHRSVSWYQQTPGQGLQFLFEYFSETQRNKGNFPGRFSGRQFSNSRSEMNVSTLELGDSALYLCASSSRGNTEAFFGQGTRLTVV.

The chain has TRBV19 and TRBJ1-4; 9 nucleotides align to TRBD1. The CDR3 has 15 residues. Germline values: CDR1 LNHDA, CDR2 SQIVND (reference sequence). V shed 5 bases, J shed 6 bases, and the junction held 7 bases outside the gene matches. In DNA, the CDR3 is TGTGCCAGTAGTCCGGGACAGGGTACTTATGAAAAACTGTTTTTT. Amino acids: CASSPGQGTYEKLFF.

The CDR3 DNA follows: TGTGCCAGCAGTTACCTCTACACCGGGGAGCTGTTTTTT. This encodes CASSYLYTGELFF. V usage is TRBV6-5 and J usage is TRBJ2-2, with D unclear. The CDR3 is 13 residues long. V was clipped by 2 bases and J by 3 bases, with 4 bases between them. Germline V gene sequence: CDR1 MNHEY, CDR2 SVGAGI.

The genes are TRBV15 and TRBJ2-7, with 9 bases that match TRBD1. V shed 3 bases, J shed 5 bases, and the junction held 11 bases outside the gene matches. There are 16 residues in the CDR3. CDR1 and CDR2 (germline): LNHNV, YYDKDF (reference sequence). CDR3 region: CATSRQPGQGNDEQYF. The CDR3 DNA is TGTGCCACCAGCAGGCAACCAGGACAGGGGAACGACGAGCAGTACTTC.

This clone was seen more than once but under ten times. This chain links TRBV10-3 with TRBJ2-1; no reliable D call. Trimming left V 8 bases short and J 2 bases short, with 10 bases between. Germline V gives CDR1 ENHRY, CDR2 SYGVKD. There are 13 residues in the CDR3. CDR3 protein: CAIRPTTYNEQFF. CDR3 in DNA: TGTGCCATCCGGCCTACCACCTACAATGAGCAGTTCTTC.

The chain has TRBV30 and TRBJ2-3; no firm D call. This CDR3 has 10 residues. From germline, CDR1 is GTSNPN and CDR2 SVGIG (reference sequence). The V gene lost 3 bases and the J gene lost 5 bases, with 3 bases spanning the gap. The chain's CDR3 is CAWREDTQYF. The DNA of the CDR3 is TGTGCCTGGAGGGAAGATACGCAGTATTTT. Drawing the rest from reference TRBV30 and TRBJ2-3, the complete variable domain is SQTIHQWPATLVQPVGSPLSLECTVEGTSNPNLYWYRQAAGRGLQLLFYSVGIGQISSEVPQNLSASRPQDRQFILSSKKLLLSDSGFYLCAWREDTQYFGPGTRLTVL.

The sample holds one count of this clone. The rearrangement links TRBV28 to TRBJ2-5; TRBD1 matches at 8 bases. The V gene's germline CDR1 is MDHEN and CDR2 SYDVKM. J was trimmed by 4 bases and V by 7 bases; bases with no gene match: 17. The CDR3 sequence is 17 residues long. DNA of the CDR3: TGTGCCAGCACCATCAACCGAGGGGCAGGGGGCCGAGAGACCCAGTACTTC. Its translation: CASTINRGAGGRETQYF.

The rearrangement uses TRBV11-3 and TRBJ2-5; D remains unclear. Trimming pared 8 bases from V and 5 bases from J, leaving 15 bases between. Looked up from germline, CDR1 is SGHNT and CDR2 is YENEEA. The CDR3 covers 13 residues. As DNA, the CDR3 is TGTGCCAGCTCGATTAGTAGCTTGGAGACCCAGTACTTC. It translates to CASSISSLETQYF.

CDR3 nucleotides: TGTGCCAGCAGCTCGACGGGACAGATGAACACTGAAGCTTTCTTT. It translates to CASSSTGQMNTEAFF. The J gene is TRBJ1-1, the V gene TRBV5-8; TRBD1 matches at 7 bases. The ends lost 3 bases at V and 0 bases at J; junction bases unmatched: 5. The CDR3 is 15 residues long. The germline gives CDR1 SGHTS, CDR2 YDEGEE.

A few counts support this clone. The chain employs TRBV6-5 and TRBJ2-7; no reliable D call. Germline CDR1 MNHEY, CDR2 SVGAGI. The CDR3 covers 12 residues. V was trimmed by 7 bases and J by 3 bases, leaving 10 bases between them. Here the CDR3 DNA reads TGTGCCAGCAAGAAAGGTTTCTACGAGCAGTACTTC. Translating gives CASKKGFYEQYF.

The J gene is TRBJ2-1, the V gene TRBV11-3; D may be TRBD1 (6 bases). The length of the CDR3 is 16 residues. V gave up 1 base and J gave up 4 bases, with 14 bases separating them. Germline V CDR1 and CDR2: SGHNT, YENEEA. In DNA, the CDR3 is TGTGCCAGCAGCTTAGTCGGACAAGGGGGTTACAATGAGCAGTTCTTC. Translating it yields CASSLVGQGGYNEQFF.

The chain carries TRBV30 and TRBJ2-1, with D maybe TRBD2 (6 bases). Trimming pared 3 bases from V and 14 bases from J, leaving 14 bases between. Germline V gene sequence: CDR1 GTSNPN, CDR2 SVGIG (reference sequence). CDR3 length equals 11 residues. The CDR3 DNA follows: TGTGCCTGGAGCTGGGGGGACCAGGAGTTCTTC. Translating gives CAWSWGDQEFF.

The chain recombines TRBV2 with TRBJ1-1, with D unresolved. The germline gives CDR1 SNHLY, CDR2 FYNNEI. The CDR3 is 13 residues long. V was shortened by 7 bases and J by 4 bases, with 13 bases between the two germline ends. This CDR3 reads CASTPGIGTEAFF. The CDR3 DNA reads TGTGCCAGCACCCCGGGGATAGGCACTGAAGCTTTCTTT.

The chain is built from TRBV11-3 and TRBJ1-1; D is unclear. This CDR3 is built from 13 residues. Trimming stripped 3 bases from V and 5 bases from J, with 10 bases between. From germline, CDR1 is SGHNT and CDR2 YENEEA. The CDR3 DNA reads TGTGCCAGCAGCTTGAGGGTGCATACTGAAGCTTTCTTT. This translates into CASSLRVHTEAFF. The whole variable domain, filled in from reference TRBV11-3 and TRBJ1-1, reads EAGVVQSPRYKIIEKKQPVAFWCNPISGHNTLYWYLQNLGQGPELLIRYENEEAVDDSQLPKDRFSAERLKGVDSTLKIQPAELGDSAVYLCASSLRVHTEAFFGQGTRLTVV.

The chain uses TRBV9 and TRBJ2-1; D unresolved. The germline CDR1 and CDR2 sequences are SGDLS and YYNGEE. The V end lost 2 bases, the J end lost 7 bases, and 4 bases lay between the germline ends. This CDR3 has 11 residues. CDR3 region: CASSVQNEQFF. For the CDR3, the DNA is TGTGCCAGCAGCGTGCAGAATGAGCAGTTCTTC.

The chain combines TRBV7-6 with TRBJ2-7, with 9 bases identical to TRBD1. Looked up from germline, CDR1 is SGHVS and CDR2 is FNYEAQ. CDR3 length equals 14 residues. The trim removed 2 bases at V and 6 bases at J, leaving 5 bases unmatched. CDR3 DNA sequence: TGTGCCAGCAGCTTATCCGGGACAGGGACCGAGCAGTACTTC. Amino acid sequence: CASSLSGTGTEQYF.

The CDR3 DNA reads as TGTGCCAGCAGGAAGGGGGGGACAGGGGCCTACGAGCAGTACTTC. As protein: CASRKGGTGAYEQYF. The chain recombines TRBV7-9 with TRBJ2-7; 10 nucleotides line up with TRBD1. The V and J ends lost 6 bases and 2 bases, in that order; junction bases with no gene match: 7. The CDR3 totals 15 residues. Germline CDR1 is SEHNR and CDR2 is FQNEAQ (reference sequence).

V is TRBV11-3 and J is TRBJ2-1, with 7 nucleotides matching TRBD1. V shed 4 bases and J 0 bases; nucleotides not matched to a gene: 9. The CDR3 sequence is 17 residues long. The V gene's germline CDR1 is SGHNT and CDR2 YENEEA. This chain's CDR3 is CASSSTPGQSSYNEQFF. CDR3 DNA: TGTGCCAGCAGCTCGACCCCGGGACAGAGCTCCTACAATGAGCAGTTCTTC. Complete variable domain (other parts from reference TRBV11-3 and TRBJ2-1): EAGVVQSPRYKIIEKKQPVAFWCNPISGHNTLYWYLQNLGQGPELLIRYENEEAVDDSQLPKDRFSAERLKGVDSTLKIQPAELGDSAVYLCASSSTPGQSSYNEQFFGPGTRLTVL.